This record looks at one T cell receptor beta chain sequence and its context. The CDR3 is 15 residues long. V gave up 3 bases and J gave up 6 bases; unmatched junction bases: 8. In germline, CDR1 is LGHDT, CDR2 YNNKEL (reference sequence). Repertoires were generated with immunoSEQ multiplex PCR, while TCRdb's copy carries only in-frame clones and drops some. The sample lists some 42,000 clones; roughly 92% were seen once. The sample belongs to a study of blood T cell repertoires in COVID-19. Study overall: Specimens from acute and convalescent COVID-19 originated in the United States, Italy and Spain. Sources were T cells, B-cell-depleted T cells, or PBMCs; the material itself was cDNA or gDNA.

The sample comprised peripheral blood. The origin of this receptor is a man aged 50 or older with active COVID-19. The chain carries TRBV3-1 (or the pseudogene TRBV3-2) and TRBJ2-3, with 8 nucleotides matching TRBD2. In nucleotides, the CDR3 is TGTGCCAGCAGCCAGTCCGGGAGGGCCGGGGATACGCAGTATTTT. Amino acids: CASSQSGRAGDTQYF.